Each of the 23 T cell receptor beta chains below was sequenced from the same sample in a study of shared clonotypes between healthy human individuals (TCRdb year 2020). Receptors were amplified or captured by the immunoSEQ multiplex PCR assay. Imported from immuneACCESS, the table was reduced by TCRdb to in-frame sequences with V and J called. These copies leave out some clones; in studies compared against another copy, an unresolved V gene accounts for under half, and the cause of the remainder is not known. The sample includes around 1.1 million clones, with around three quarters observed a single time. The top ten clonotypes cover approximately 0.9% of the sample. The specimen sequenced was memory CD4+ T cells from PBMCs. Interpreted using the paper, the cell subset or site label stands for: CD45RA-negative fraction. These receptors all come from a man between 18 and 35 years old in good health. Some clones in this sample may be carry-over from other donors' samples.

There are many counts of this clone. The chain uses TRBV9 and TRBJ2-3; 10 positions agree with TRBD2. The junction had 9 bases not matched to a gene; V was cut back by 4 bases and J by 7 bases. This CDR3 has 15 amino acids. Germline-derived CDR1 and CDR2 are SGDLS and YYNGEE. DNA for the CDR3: TGTGCCAGCAGCCGGGGGACTAGCGCTTTACATACGCAGTATTTT. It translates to CASSRGTSALHTQYF.

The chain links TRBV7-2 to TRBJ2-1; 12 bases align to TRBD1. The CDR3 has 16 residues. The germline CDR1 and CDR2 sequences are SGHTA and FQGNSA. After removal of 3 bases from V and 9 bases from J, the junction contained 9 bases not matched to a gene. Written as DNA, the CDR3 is TGTGCCAGCAGCTTGCCGGGACAGGGGGCTAATTCTGAGCAGTTCTTC. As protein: CASSLPGQGANSEQFF. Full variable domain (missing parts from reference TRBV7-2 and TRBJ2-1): GAGVSQSPSNKVTEKGKDVELRCDPISGHTALYWYRQSLGQGLEFLIYFQGNSAPDKSGLPSDRFSAERTGGSVSTLTIQRTQQEDSAVYLCASSLPGQGANSEQFFGPGTRLTVL.

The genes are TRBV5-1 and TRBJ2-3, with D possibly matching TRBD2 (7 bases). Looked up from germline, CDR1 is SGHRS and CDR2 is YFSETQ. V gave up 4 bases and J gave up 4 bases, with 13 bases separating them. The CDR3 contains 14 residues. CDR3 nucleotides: TGCGCCAGCAGCGGGGGGGCTGTGTCAGATACGCAGTATTTT. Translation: CASSGGAVSDTQYF.

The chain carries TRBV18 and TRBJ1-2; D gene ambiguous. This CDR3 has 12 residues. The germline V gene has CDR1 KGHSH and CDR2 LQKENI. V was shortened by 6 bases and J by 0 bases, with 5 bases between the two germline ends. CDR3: CASSGANYGYTF. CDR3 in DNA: TGTGCCAGCTCTGGAGCTAACTATGGCTACACCTTC.

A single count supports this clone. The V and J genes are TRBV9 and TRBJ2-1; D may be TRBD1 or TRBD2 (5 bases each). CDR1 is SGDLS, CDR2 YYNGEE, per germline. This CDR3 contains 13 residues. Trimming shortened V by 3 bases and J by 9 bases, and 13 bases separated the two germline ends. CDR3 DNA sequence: TGTGCCAGCAGCGCAGGCTGGGACGCTGAGCAGTTCTTC. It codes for CASSAGWDAEQFF.

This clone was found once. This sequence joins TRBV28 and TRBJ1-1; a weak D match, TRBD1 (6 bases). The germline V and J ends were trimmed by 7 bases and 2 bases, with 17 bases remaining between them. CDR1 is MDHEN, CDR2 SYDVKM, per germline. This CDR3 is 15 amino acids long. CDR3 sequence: CASNLLGGPNTEAFF. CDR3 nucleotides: TGTGCCAGCAATCTATTGGGGGGGCCCAACACTGAAGCTTTCTTT.

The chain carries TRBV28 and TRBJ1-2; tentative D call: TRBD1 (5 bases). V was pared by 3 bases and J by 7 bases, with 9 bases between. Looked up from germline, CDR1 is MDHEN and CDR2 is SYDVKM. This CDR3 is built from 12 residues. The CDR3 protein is CASSFSGGGYTF. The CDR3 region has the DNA TGTGCCAGCAGTTTCTCGGGGGGTGGCTACACCTTC.

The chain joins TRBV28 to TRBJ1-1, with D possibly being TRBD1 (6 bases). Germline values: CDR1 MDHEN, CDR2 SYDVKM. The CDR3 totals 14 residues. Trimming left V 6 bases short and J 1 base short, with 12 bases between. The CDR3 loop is CASSRSDRNTEAFF. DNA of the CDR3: TGTGCCAGCAGCCGATCGGACAGGAACACTGAAGCTTTCTTT.

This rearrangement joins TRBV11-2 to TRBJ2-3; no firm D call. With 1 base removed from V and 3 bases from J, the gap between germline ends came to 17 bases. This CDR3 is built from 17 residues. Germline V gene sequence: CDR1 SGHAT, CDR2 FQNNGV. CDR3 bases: TGTGCCAGCAGCTTAGTTGGTCAGAGAGATGGGACAGATACGCAGTATTTT. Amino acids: CASSLVGQRDGTDTQYF.

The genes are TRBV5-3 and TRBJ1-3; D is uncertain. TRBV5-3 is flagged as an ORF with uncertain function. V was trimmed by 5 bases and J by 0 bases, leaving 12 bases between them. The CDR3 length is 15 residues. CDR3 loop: CARSSRFSSGNTIYF. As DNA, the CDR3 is TGTGCCAGAAGTTCCCGTTTCAGCTCTGGAAACACCATATATTTT.

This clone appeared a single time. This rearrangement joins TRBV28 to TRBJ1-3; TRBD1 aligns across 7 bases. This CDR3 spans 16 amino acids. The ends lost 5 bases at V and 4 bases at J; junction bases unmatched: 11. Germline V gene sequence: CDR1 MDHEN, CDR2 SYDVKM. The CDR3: CASSTADRVAGNTIYF. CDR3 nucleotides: TGTGCCAGCAGTACCGCCGACAGGGTTGCCGGAAACACCATATATTTT.

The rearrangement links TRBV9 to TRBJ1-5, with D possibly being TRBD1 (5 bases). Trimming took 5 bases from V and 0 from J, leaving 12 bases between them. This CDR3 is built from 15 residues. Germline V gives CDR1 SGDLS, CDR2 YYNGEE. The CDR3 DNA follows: TGTGCCAGCAGTGAAACAGGTTATAGCAATCAGCCCCAGCATTTT. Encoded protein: CASSETGYSNQPQHF.

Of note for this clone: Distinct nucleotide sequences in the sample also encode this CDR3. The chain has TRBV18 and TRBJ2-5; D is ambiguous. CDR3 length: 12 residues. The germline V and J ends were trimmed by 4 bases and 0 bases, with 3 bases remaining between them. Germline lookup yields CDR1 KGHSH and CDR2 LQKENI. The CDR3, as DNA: TGTGCCAGCTCACGCGACCAAGAGACCCAGTACTTC. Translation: CASSRDQETQYF.

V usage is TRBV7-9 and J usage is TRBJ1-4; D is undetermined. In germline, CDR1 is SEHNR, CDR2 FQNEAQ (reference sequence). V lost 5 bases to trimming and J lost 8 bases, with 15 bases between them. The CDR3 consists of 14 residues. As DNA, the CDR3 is TGTGCCAGCAGCATACCGGGGTTAATAGAAAAACTGTTTTTT. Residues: CASSIPGLIEKLFF.

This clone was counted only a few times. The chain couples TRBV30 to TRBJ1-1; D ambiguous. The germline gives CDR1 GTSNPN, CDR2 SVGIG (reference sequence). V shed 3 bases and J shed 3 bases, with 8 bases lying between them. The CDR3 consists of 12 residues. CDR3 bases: TGTGCCTGGAGGGGGAGTCACACTGAAGCTTTCTTT. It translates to CAWRGSHTEAFF.

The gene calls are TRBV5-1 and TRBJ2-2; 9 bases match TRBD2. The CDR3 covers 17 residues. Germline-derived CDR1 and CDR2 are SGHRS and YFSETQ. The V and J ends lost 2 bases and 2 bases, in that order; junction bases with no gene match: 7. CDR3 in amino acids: CASSFLGGRENTGELFF. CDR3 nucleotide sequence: TGCGCCAGCAGCTTTCTTGGCGGGAGGGAAAACACCGGGGAGCTGTTTTTT.

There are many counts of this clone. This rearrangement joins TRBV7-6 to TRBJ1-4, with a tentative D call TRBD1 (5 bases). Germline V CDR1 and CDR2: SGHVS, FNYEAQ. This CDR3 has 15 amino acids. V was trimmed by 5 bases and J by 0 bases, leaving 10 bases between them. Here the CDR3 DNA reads TGTGCCAGCAGCCTAGAGACAGCAACTAATGAAAAACTGTTTTTT. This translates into CASSLETATNEKLFF.

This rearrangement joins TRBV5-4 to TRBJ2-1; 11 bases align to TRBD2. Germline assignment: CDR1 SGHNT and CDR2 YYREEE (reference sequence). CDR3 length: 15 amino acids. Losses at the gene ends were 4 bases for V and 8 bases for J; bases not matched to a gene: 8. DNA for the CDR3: TGTGCCAGCAGCCGGCGACTAGCGGGATCCCATGAGCAGTTCTTC. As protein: CASSRRLAGSHEQFF.

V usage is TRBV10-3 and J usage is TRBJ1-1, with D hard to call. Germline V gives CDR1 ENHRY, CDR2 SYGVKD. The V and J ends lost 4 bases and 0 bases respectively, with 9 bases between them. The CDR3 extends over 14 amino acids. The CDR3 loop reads CAISGVGMNTEAFF. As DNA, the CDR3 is TGTGCCATCAGTGGGGTCGGGATGAACACTGAAGCTTTCTTT.

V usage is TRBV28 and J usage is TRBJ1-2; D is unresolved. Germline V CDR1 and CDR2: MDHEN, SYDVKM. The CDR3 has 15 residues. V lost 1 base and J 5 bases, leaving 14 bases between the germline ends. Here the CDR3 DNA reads TGTGCCAGCAGTTTATTGAGGCGGCGTGAATATGGCTACACCTTC. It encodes CASSLLRRREYGYTF.

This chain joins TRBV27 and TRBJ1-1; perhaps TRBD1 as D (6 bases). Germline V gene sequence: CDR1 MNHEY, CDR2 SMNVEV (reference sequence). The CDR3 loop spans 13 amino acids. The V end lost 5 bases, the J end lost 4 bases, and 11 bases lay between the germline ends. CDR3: CASSAHRVTEAFF. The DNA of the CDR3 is TGTGCCAGCAGTGCTCACAGGGTCACTGAAGCTTTCTTT.

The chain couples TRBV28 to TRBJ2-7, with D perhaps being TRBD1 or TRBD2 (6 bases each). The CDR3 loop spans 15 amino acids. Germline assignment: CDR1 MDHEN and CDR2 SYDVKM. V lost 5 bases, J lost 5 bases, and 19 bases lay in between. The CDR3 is CASSLGQGTSNEQYF. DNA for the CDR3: TGTGCCAGCAGTCTGGGCCAGGGGACTTCGAACGAGCAGTACTTC.

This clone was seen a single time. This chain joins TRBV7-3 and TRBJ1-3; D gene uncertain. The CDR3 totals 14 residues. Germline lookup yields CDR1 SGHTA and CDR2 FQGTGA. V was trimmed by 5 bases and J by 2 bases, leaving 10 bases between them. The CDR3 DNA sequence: TGTGCCAGCAGCCGACTGGTAACTGGAAACACCATATATTTT. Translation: CASSRLVTGNTIYF. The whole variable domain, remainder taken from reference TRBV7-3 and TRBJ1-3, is GAGVSQTPSNKVTEKGKYVELRCDPISGHTALYWYRQSLGQGPEFLIYFQGTGAADDSGLPNDRFFAVRPEGSVSTLKIQRTERGDSAVYLCASSRLVTGNTIYFGEGSWLTVV.